The 12 T cell receptor beta chains below were found in one sample sequenced in a study of blood T cell repertoires in COVID-19. Profiled with immunoSEQ multiplex PCR; TCRdb holds only in-frame clones, not every one. The data show 35,000 to 50,000 clones, with approximately 88% seen just once and less than 1.5% held by the top ten. Sequencing input: peripheral blood. These receptors all come from a woman between 35 and 50 years old with acute or convalescent COVID-19.

J is TRBJ1-2 and V is TRBV4-3; 12 bases match TRBD1. The CDR3 runs to 17 residues. Germline trimming cut 4 bases from V and 4 bases from J; bases unmatched to any gene: 10. Germline V gene data show CDR1 as LGHNA and CDR2 as YSLEER. CDR3 DNA sequence: TGCGCCAGCAGCCGAGGGACAGGGGGCGTATCGTTCTATGGCTACACCTTC. It translates to CASSRGTGGVSFYGYTF.

The gene calls are TRBV7-3 and TRBJ2-5; 11 nucleotides line up with TRBD1. Germline values: CDR1 SGHTA, CDR2 FQGTGA. CDR3 length: 16 amino acids. Unmatched junction bases numbered 6, after V lost 6 bases and J lost 0 bases. The CDR3 nucleotides are TGTGCCAGCAGATTACCGGGACAGGGGGACCAAGAGACCCAGTACTTC. Its translation: CASRLPGQGDQETQYF.

The chain has TRBV5-4 and TRBJ1-1; no reliable D call. Per germline, CDR1 SGHNT and CDR2 YYREEE (reference sequence). V was trimmed by 1 base and J by 5 bases, leaving 3 bases between them. The CDR3 length is 11 residues. DNA of the CDR3: TGTGCCAGCAGCTTGTCGACTGAAGCTTTCTTT. It specifies CASSLSTEAFF.

The chain links TRBV19 to TRBJ2-3; 7 bases fit TRBD2. The junction had 7 bases not matched to a gene; V was cut back by 6 bases and J by 4 bases. This CDR3 is built from 14 residues. Germline CDR1 and CDR2: LNHDA and SQIVND (reference sequence). The CDR3: CASSGEGGADTQYF. The CDR3 DNA follows: TGTGCCAGTAGCGGGGAGGGTGGGGCAGATACGCAGTATTTT.

This chain uses TRBV29-1 with TRBJ1-5, with D possibly matching TRBD1 (5 bases). CDR1 is SQVTM and CDR2 is ANQGSEA in the germline V gene. This CDR3 comprises 13 residues. Trimming took off 4 bases at V and 11 bases at J, with 18 bases between the two ends. The CDR3 protein is CSVGRDPGGAQHF. The CDR3 DNA follows: TGCAGCGTTGGAAGGGACCCGGGAGGAGCCCAGCATTTT. Full variable domain (rest looked up from reference TRBV29-1 and TRBJ1-5): SAVISQKPSRDICQRGTSLTIQCQVDSQVTMMFWYRQQPGQSLTLIATANQGSEATYESGFVIDKFPISRPNLTFSTLTVSNMSPEDSSIYLCSVGRDPGGAQHFGDGTRLSIL.

The V call is TRBV6-5, the J call TRBJ1-1; 9 nucleotides match TRBD1. Germline values: CDR1 MNHEY, CDR2 SVGAGI. The junction had 7 bases not matched to a gene; V was cut back by 6 bases and J by 5 bases. The CDR3 is 14 residues long. This chain's CDR3 is CASSKQGAWTEAFF. For the CDR3, the DNA is TGTGCCAGCAGCAAACAGGGGGCATGGACTGAAGCTTTCTTT.

The J gene is TRBJ2-7, the V gene TRBV19; 9 bases are shared with TRBD1. J lost 0 bases, V lost 6 bases, and 3 bases had no gene match. The germline CDR1 and CDR2 sequences are LNHDA and SQIVND (reference sequence). The CDR3 spans 14 residues. This chain's CDR3 is CASSPTGGSYEQYF. The CDR3 nucleotides are TGTGCCAGTAGCCCGACAGGGGGCTCCTACGAGCAGTACTTC.

The V call is TRBV2, the J call TRBJ2-2; 8 bases align to TRBD1. The germline V gene encodes CDR1 SNHLY and CDR2 FYNNEI. This CDR3 comprises 13 residues. Trimming took 6 bases from V and 6 from J; bases not matched to a gene: 3. For the CDR3, the DNA is TGTGCCAGCAGGGTACAGGGGGCCGGGGAGCTGTTTTTT. Translation gives CASRVQGAGELFF.

There are a few counts of this clone. The chain links TRBV6-5 to TRBJ1-5, with D possibly matching TRBD1 (5 bases). This CDR3 region has 15 residues. The germline gives CDR1 MNHEY, CDR2 SVGAGI. Between the trimmed V and J ends, which lost 0 bases and 4 bases, there was a span of 10 bases. The CDR3 reads CASSYSGPGNQPQHF. The CDR3 DNA reads as TGTGCCAGCAGTTACTCGGGGCCTGGGAATCAGCCCCAGCATTTT.

This rearrangement joins TRBV6-5 to TRBJ2-7; 8 bases line up with TRBD1. Germline CDR1 and CDR2: MNHEY and SVGAGI. The CDR3 is made up of 15 amino acids. V was pared by 5 bases and J by 0 bases, with 6 bases of the junction left unmatched. DNA for the CDR3: TGTGCCAGCAGTCCTTGGGACAGGATCTCCTACGAGCAGTACTTC. Translating it yields CASSPWDRISYEQYF.

The sample holds a few counts of this clone. This chain connects TRBV11-2 to TRBJ1-1, with 10 nucleotides matching TRBD1. The CDR3 has 14 residues. The germline V gene has CDR1 SGHAT and CDR2 FQNNGV. The V and J ends lost 4 bases and 6 bases, in that order; junction bases with no gene match: 5. CDR3 coding DNA: TGTGCCAGCAGCTCTACCGGGACAGGGGCTGAAGCTTTCTTT. Amino acids: CASSSTGTGAEAFF.

The chain links TRBV5-1 to TRBJ2-7, with TRBD1 identical over 10 bases. The CDR3 extends over 15 amino acids. The junction had 9 bases not matched to a gene; V was cut back by 4 bases and J by 5 bases. Germline-derived CDR1 and CDR2 are SGHRS and YFSETQ. CDR3 protein: CASSLPETGGHEQYF. The CDR3 DNA follows: TGCGCCAGCAGCCTCCCAGAGACAGGGGGCCACGAGCAGTACTTC.